This T cell receptor beta chain was captured by sequencing in a study of blood T cell repertoires in COVID-19. Study as a whole: Acute and convalescent COVID-19 samples came from the United States, Italy and Spain. In each case, the material was cDNA or gDNA derived from T cells, B-cell-depleted T cells, or PBMCs.

As originally analysed: From reference gene primer amplification, estimates of nucleated cell counts were derived. The assay was immunoSEQ multiplex PCR, and TCRdb's table has in-frame clones only and misses some. V and J calls and clone size are copied from that table; D and trimming were computed from the DNA. The sample carries over 150,000 clones, approximately 80% recorded once. From germline, CDR1 is SEHNR and CDR2 FQNEAQ (reference sequence). V lost 5 bases, J lost 1 base, and 5 bases stayed unmatched. The CDR3 length is 15 residues. The Seattle patients joined while their infection was active and were tracked longitudinally afterward.

This clonotype was obtained from a middle-aged woman with COVID-19, enrolled during active disease. The sequenced material came from peripheral blood. The J gene is TRBJ1-1, the V gene TRBV7-9; 9 positions match TRBD1. The CDR3 DNA follows: TGTGCCAGCAGCGCGTTGGGACAGGGGAACACTGAAGCTTTCTTT. This sequence encodes CASSALGQGNTEAFF.